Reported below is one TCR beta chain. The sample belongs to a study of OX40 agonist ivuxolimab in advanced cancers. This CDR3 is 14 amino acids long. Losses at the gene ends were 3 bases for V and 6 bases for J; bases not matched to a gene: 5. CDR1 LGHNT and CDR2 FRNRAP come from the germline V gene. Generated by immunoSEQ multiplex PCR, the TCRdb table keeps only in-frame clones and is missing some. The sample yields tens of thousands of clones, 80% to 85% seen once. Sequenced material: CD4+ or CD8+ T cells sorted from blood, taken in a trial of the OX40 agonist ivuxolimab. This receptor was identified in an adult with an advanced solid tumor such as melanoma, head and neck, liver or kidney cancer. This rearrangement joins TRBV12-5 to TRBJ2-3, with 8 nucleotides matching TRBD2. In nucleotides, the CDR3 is TGTGCTAGTGGTTTAGGGGGACTAGTTGATACGCAGTATTTT. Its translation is CASGLGGLVDTQYF.